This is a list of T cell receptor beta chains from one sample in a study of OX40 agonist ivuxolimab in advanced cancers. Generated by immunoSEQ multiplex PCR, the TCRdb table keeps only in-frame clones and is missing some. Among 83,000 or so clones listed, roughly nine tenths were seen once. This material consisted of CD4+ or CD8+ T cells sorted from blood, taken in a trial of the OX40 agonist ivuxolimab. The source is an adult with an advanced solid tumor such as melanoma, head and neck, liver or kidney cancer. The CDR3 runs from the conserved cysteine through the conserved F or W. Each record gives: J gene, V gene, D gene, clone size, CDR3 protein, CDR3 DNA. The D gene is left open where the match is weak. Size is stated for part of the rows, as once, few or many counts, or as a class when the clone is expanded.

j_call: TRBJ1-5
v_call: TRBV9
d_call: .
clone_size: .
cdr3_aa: CASSVEGNGNQPQHF
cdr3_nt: TGTGCCAGCAGCGTAGAGGGAAACGGGAATCAGCCCCAGCATTTT

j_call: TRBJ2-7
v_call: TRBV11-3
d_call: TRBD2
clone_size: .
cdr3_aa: CASSLVSGRAGEQYF
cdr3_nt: TGTGCCAGCAGCTTAGTAAGCGGGAGGGCGGGCGAGCAGTACTTC

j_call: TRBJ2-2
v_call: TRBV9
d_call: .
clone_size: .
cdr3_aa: CASSVTLGLAETGELFF
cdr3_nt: TGTGCCAGCAGCGTAACCCTCGGTCTGGCGGAAACCGGGGAGCTGTTTTTT

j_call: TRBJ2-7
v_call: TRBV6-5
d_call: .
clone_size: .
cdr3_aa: CASRTRGQGHYEQYF
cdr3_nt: TGTGCCAGCAGGACTCGGGGCCAGGGGCACTACGAGCAGTACTTC

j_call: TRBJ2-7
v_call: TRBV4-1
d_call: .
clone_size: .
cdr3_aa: CASSQLAGVSSYEQYF
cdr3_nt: TGCGCCAGCAGCCAACTCGCCGGAGTAAGCTCCTACGAGCAGTACTTC

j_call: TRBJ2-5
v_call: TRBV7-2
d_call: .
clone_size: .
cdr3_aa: CASSSGTRRETQYF
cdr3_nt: TGTGCCAGCAGCTCGGGGACAAGGAGGGAGACCCAGTACTTC

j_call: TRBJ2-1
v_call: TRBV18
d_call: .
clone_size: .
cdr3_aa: CASSPPVGGSYNEQFF
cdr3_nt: TGTGCCAGCTCACCACCGGTAGGGGGTAGTTACAATGAGCAGTTCTTC

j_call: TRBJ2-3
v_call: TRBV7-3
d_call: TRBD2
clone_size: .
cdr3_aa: CASSSTSAHTDTQYF
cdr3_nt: TGTGCCAGCAGCTCGACTAGCGCCCACACAGATACGCAGTATTTT

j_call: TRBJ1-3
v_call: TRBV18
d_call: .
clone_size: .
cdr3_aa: CASSPGQRPSGNTIYF
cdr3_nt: TGTGCCAGCTCCCCCGGCCAGCGTCCCTCTGGAAACACCATATATTTT

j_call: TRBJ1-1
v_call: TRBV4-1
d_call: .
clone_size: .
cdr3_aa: CASSPKGRGEITQNTEAFF
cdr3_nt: TGCGCCAGCAGCCCAAAAGGAAGGGGGGAAATTACCCAGAACACTGAAGCTTTCTTT

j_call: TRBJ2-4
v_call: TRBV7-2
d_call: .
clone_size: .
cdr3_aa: CASSLSRGSNIQYF
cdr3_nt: TGTGCCAGCAGCTTGTCAAGGGGATCAAACATTCAGTACTTC

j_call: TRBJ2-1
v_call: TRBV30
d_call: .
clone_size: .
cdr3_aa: CAWSLGVNEQFF
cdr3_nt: TGTGCCTGGAGTTTGGGGGTGAATGAGCAGTTCTTC

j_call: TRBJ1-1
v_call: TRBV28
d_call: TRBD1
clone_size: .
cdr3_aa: CASSLSQGALRLEAFF
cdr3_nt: TGTGCCAGCAGTTTATCTCAGGGGGCCCTCCGCCTTGAAGCTTTCTTT

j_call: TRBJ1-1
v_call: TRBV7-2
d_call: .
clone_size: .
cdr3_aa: CASSLAGAGLEAFF
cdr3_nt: TGTGCCAGCAGCTTAGCAGGGGCAGGTCTTGAAGCTTTCTTT

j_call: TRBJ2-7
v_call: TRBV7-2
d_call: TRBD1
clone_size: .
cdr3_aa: CASSPKSGTGGYEQYF
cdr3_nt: TGTGCCAGCAGCCCGAAATCCGGGACAGGGGGCTACGAGCAGTACTTC

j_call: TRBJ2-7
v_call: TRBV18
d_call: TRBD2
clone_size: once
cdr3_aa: CASSPIGTSAYEQYF
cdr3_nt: TGTGCCAGCTCACCAATTGGGACTAGCGCCTACGAGCAGTACTTC

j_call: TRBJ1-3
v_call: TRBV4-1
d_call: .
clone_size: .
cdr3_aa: CASSQNFPGLRTGNTIYF
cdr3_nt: TGCGCCAGCAGCCAAAATTTTCCGGGGCTCAGAACGGGAAACACCATATATTTT

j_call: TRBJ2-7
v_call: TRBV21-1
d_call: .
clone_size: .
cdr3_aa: CASSKGVPASYEQYF
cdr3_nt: TGTGCCAGCAGCAAAGGGGTCCCTGCCTCCTACGAGCAGTACTTC

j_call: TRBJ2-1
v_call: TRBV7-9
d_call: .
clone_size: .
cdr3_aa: CASSLRGENEQFF
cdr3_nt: TGTGCCAGCAGCTTAAGAGGAGAGAATGAGCAGTTCTTC

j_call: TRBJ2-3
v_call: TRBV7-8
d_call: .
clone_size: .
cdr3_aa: CASSLMAVPNTQYF
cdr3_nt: TGTGCCAGCAGCTTAATGGCCGTCCCAAATACGCAGTATTTT

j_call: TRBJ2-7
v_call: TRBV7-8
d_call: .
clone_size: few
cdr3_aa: CASSLYVTGPYEQYF
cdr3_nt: TGTGCCAGCAGCTTATACGTGACAGGACCCTACGAGCAGTACTTC

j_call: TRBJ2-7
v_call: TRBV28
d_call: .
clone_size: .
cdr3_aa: CASSFPGLYEQYF
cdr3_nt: TGTGCCAGCAGTTTCCCAGGGCTCTACGAGCAGTACTTC

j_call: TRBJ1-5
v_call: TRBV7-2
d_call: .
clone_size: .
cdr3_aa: CASSRGVGNQPQHF
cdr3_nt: TGTGCCAGCAGCAGAGGTGTGGGCAATCAGCCCCAGCATTTT

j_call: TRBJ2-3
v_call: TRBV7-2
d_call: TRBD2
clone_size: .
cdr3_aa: CASSASGTSGTDTQYF
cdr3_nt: TGTGCCAGCAGCGCCTCCGGGACTAGCGGCACAGATACGCAGTATTTT

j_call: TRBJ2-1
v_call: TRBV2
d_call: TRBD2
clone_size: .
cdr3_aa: CASRWTSGGNEQFF
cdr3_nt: TGTGCCAGCAGGTGGACTAGCGGGGGAAATGAGCAGTTCTTC

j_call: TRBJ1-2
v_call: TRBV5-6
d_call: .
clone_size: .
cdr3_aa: CASSPGTPSSYTF
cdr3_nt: TGTGCCAGCAGCCCCGGGACACCCAGTAGCTACACCTTC

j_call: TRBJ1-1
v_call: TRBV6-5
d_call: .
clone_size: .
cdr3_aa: CASIRDKNTEAFF
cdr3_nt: TGTGCCAGCATACGGGACAAGAACACTGAAGCTTTCTTT

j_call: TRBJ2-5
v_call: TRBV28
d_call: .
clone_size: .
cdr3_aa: CASSFQGKETQYF
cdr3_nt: TGTGCCAGCAGTTTCCAAGGAAAAGAGACCCAGTACTTC

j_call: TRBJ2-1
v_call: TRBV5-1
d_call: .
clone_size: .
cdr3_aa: CASSLVQGVWNEQFF
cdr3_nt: TGCGCCAGCAGCTTGGTACAGGGTGTTTGGAATGAGCAGTTCTTC

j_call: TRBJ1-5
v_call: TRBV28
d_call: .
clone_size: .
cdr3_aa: CASSFPLMRDSNQPQHF
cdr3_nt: TGTGCCAGCAGTTTCCCCCTTATGAGGGATAGCAATCAGCCCCAGCATTTT

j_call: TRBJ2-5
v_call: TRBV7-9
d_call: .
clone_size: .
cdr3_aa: CASSNEETQYF
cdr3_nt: TGTGCCAGCAGCAACGAAGAGACCCAGTACTTC

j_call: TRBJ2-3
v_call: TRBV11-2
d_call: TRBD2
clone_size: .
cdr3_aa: CASSVGTSGSSDTQYF
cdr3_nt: TGTGCCAGCAGCGTCGGGACTAGCGGGAGTTCAGATACGCAGTATTTT

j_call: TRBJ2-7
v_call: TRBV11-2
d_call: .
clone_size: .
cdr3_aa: CASSSPRGNSYEQYF
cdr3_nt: TGTGCCAGCAGCTCCCCCAGGGGCAACTCCTACGAGCAGTACTTC

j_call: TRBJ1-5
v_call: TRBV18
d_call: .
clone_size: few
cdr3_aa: CASSPDSNQPQHF
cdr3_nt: TGTGCCAGCTCACCGGATAGCAATCAGCCCCAGCATTTT

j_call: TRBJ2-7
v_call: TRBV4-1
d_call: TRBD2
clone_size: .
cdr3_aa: CASSQGGLAGRYEQYF
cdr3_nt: TGCGCCAGCAGCCAAGGGGGACTAGCGGGAAGGTACGAGCAGTACTTC

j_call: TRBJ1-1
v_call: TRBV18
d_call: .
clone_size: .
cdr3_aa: CASSPGAGTLNTEAFF
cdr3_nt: TGTGCCAGCTCACCAGGGGCAGGGACTCTGAACACTGAAGCTTTCTTT

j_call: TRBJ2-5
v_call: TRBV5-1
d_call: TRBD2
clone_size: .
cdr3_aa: CASSGGSGIQETQYF
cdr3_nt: TGCGCCAGCAGCGGGGGGAGCGGGATCCAAGAGACCCAGTACTTC

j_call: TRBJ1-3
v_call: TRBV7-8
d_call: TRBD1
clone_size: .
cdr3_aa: CASRGTGAGNTIYF
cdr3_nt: TGTGCCAGCAGGGGAACAGGGGCGGGAAACACCATATATTTT

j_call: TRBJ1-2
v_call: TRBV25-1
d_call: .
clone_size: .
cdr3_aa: CASSGTFSPYYGYTF
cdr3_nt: TGTGCCAGCAGTGGAACCTTTTCCCCATACTATGGCTACACCTTC

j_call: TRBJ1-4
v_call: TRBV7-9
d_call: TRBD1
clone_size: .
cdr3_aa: CASSKNGGGAGNEKLFF
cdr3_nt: TGTGCCAGCAGCAAAAACGGAGGGGGCGCGGGGAATGAAAAACTGTTTTTT

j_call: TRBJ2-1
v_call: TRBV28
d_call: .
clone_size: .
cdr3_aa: CASSFAGAPPQDEQFF
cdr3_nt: TGTGCCAGCAGCTTTGCGGGGGCTCCCCCGCAAGATGAGCAGTTCTTC

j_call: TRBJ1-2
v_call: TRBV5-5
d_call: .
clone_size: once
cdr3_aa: CASSLGDTYSYGYTF
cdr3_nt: TGTGCCAGCAGCTTGGGGGACACCTATTCCTATGGCTACACCTTC

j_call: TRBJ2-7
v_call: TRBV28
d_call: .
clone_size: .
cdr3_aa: CASSFVGRGGDEQYF
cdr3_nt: TGTGCCAGCAGTTTTGTCGGTCGGGGCGGGGACGAGCAGTACTTC

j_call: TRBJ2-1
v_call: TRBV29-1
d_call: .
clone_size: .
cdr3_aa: CSVEGGMSSYNEQFF
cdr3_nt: TGCAGCGTTGAAGGGGGAATGAGCTCCTACAATGAGCAGTTCTTC

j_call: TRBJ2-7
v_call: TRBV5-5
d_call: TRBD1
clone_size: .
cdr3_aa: CASSLGTGVIYEQYF
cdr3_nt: TGTGCCAGCAGCTTGGGGACAGGGGTAATCTACGAGCAGTACTTC

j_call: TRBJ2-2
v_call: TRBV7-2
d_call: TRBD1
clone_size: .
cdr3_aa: CASSSPGQGNTGELFF
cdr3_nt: TGTGCCAGCAGCTCCCCGGGACAGGGGAACACCGGGGAGCTGTTTTTT

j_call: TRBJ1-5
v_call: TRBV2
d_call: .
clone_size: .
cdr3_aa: CASSESGWGGVTPQHF
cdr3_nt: TGTGCCAGCAGTGAAAGTGGATGGGGAGGAGTGACGCCCCAGCATTTT

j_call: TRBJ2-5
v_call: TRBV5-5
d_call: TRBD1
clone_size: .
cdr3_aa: CASSLALGTAQETQYF
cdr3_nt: TGTGCCAGCAGCTTGGCCTTAGGGACAGCCCAAGAGACCCAGTACTTC

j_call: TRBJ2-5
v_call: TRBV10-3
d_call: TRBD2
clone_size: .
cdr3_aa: CAISRTSGSKSYETQYF
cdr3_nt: TGTGCCATCAGTAGGACTAGCGGGAGCAAGTCGTATGAGACCCAGTACTTC

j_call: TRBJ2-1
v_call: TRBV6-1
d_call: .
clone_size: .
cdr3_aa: CASREGSVGEQFF
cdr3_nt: TGTGCCAGCAGGGAGGGGAGCGTAGGTGAGCAGTTCTTC

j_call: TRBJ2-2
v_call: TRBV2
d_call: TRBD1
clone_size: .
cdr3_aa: CASSYRDRGAGELFF
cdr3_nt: TGTGCCAGCAGCTACCGGGACAGAGGAGCGGGGGAGCTGTTTTTT

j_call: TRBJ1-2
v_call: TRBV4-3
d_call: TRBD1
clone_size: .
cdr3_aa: CASSQVGTGSRAYGYTF
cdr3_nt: TGCGCCAGCAGCCAAGTGGGGACAGGCTCCCGGGCCTATGGCTACACCTTC